These 31 T cell receptor beta chains originate from one sample sequenced in a study of control samples from healthy donors and cancer patients. The data were produced by immunoSEQ multiplex PCR, yet TCRdb's version contains in-frame clones alone and is incomplete. The table includes fewer than 150,000 clones, around 93% detected once. The sequencing input was blood. The receptors here all came from a man between 18 and 35 years old in good health.

The rearrangement joins TRBV11-2 to TRBJ1-2, with 8 bases matching TRBD1. Germline assignment: CDR1 SGHAT and CDR2 FQNNGV. This CDR3 has 17 residues. Losses at the gene ends were 1 base for V and 3 bases for J; bases not matched to a gene: 10. CDR3 bases: TGTGCCAGCAGCTTAGTCCCTTGGACAGGGAGGGACTATGGCTACACCTTC. It yields the protein CASSLVPWTGRDYGYTF.

The chain uses TRBV20-1 and TRBJ2-3; D gene uncertain. This CDR3 spans 11 amino acids. The V end was cut by 3 bases, the J end by 5 bases, with 6 bases between. The germline V gene encodes CDR1 DFQATT and CDR2 SNEGSKA (reference sequence). The CDR3 is CSARYGDTQYF. The CDR3 DNA reads as TGCAGTGCTAGGTACGGAGATACGCAGTATTTT.

The V and J genes are TRBV13 and TRBJ2-5; 11 positions match TRBD1. Losses at the gene ends were 0 bases for V and 5 bases for J; bases not matched to a gene: 8. This CDR3 spans 17 amino acids. Germline loops: CDR1 PRHDT, CDR2 FYEKMQ (reference sequence). The CDR3 region has the DNA TGTGCCAGCAGCTTAGGCCAGCGGACAGGGGGCTCGGAGACCCAGTACTTC. Amino acids: CASSLGQRTGGSETQYF.

This chain links TRBV14 with TRBJ2-5; D remains ambiguous. V gave up 2 bases and J gave up 2 bases, with 15 bases separating them. Germline V lookup: CDR1 SGHDN, CDR2 FVKESK. The CDR3 consists of 16 residues. In nucleotides, the CDR3 is TGTGCCAGCAGCCAAAAGGACGGACGGCTACAAGAGACCCAGTACTTC. Translating gives CASSQKDGRLQETQYF.

V gene TRBV10-3 combines with J gene TRBJ2-7, with D perhaps matching TRBD1 (6 bases). V shed 0 bases and J shed 4 bases, with 13 bases lying between them. The germline CDR1 and CDR2 sequences are ENHRY and SYGVKD. The CDR3 runs 15 residues. The CDR3 reads CAISESKDRTYEQYF. CDR3 nucleotides: TGTGCCATCAGTGAGTCGAAAGACAGGACTTACGAGCAGTACTTC.

The chain recombines TRBV6-6 with TRBJ1-1; D is unresolved. Per germline, CDR1 MNHNY and CDR2 SVGAGI (reference sequence). The V end lost 10 bases, the J end lost 1 base, and 10 bases lay between the germline ends. The CDR3 totals 12 residues. The CDR3 DNA is TGTGCCATTTTCGAGGGGAACACTGAAGCTTTCTTT. Residues: CAIFEGNTEAFF.

This rearrangement joins TRBV6-5 to TRBJ1-6; the D is unclear. The V end was cut by 0 bases, the J end by 9 bases, with 12 bases between. Germline CDR1 and CDR2: MNHEY and SVGAGI. The CDR3 extends over 15 amino acids. For the CDR3, the DNA is TGTGCCAGCAGTTACTCACGGGGTCCGGGTTCACCCCTCCACTTT. The encoded protein is CASSYSRGPGSPLHF.

The chain links TRBV4-2 to TRBJ2-3; no reliable D call. This CDR3 spans 14 amino acids. The V and J ends lost 0 bases and 0 bases respectively, with 4 bases between them. From germline, CDR1 is LGHNA and CDR2 YNFKEQ. The CDR3 is CASSQEPSTDTQYF. As DNA, the CDR3 is TGTGCCAGCAGCCAAGAGCCTAGCACAGATACGCAGTATTTT.

The genes are TRBV27 and TRBJ2-1; the match to TRBD2 covers 10 bases. In germline, CDR1 is MNHEY, CDR2 SMNVEV (reference sequence). The CDR3 runs 18 residues. Trimming removed 4 bases from V and 0 bases from J; junction bases left unmatched: 9. The DNA for the CDR3 is TGTGCCAGCAGTTCCTTTAGCGGGGGGCCGAGCTCCTACAATGAGCAGTTCTTC. Encoded protein: CASSSFSGGPSSYNEQFF.

V and J are TRBV7-6 and TRBJ2-3; maybe TRBD1 (5 bases). The V gene lost 1 base and the J gene lost 3 bases, with 5 bases spanning the gap. CDR3 length: 13 amino acids. The germline CDR1 and CDR2 sequences are SGHVS and FNYEAQ. In nucleotides, the CDR3 is TGTGCCAGCAGCTTAGGACAGACAGATACGCAGTATTTT. Amino acid sequence: CASSLGQTDTQYF.

This clone was seen a few times. The chain employs TRBV6-6 and TRBJ1-1, with D perhaps matching TRBD1 (5 bases). V shed 2 bases and J shed 7 bases, with 14 bases lying between them. From germline, CDR1 is MNHNY and CDR2 SVGAGI (reference sequence). The CDR3 runs to 14 residues. The CDR3 is CASSYTDSLLEAFF. CDR3 in DNA: TGTGCCAGCAGTTACACCGACAGCCTCCTTGAAGCTTTCTTT.

The chain has TRBV2 and TRBJ2-6; D is uncertain. From germline, CDR1 is SNHLY and CDR2 FYNNEI. This CDR3 has 15 amino acids. V lost 6 bases, J lost 0 bases, and 9 bases lay in between. The CDR3 DNA reads TGTGCCAGCAGCGGCTCCTCCTCTGGGGCCAACGTCCTGACTTTC. It specifies CASSGSSSGANVLTF.

The genes are TRBV10-3 and TRBJ1-1; D call uncertain. Trimming shortened V by 3 bases and J by 2 bases, and 10 bases separated the two germline ends. This CDR3 has 14 residues. CDR1 and CDR2 (germline): ENHRY, SYGVKD. The CDR3 DNA reads as TGTGCCATCAGTGATTTTCAGATAAACACTGAAGCTTTCTTT. Translating it yields CAISDFQINTEAFF.

The J gene is TRBJ2-1, the V gene TRBV9, with D perhaps matching TRBD1 or TRBD2 (5 bases each). The CDR3 contains 15 residues. V dropped 0 bases and J dropped 9 bases, with 16 bases sitting between them. CDR1 and CDR2 (germline): SGDLS, YYNGEE. CDR3 region: CASSVGGSGYGEQFF. Written as DNA, the CDR3 is TGTGCCAGCAGCGTAGGGGGGTCAGGTTACGGTGAGCAGTTCTTC. Drawing the rest from reference TRBV9 and TRBJ2-1, the complete variable domain is DSGVTQTPKHLITATGQRVTLRCSPRSGDLSVYWYQQSLDQGLQFLIQYYNGEERAKGNILERFSAQQFPDLHSELNLSSLELGDSALYFCASSVGGSGYGEQFFGPGTRLTVL.

The chain recombines TRBV4-1 with TRBJ1-1; TRBD1 is a possible D gene (5 bases). The CDR3 runs to 13 residues. CDR1 MGHRA and CDR2 YSYEKL come from the germline V gene. The V gene lost 1 base and the J gene lost 5 bases, with 8 bases spanning the gap. The CDR3 region has the DNA TGCGCCAGCAGCCAAGTAAGGGGTACTGAAGCTTTCTTT. Residues: CASSQVRGTEAFF.

The chain carries TRBV11-2 and TRBJ1-3; no reliable D call. V gave up 2 bases and J gave up 0 bases, with 8 bases separating them. The CDR3 consists of 15 residues. Germline CDR1 SGHAT, CDR2 FQNNGV. CDR3 bases: TGTGCCAGCAGCTTACAAGGCGGCTCTGGAAACACCATATATTTT. As protein: CASSLQGGSGNTIYF.

The J gene is TRBJ2-1, the V gene TRBV6-2 or TRBV6-3; 11 bases fit TRBD2. The germline gives CDR1 MNHEY, CDR2 SVGEGT. V dropped 5 bases and J dropped 6; count of bases not matched to a gene: 15. The CDR3 extends over 18 amino acids. The CDR3 region is CASSPSSGGPKYRNEQFF. In DNA, the CDR3 is TGTGCCAGCAGTCCCTCTAGCGGGGGGCCCAAATATCGCAATGAGCAGTTCTTC.

The chain has TRBV2 and TRBJ2-7, with no clear D. This CDR3 comprises 14 residues. The V gene lost 4 bases and the J gene lost 1 base, with 11 bases spanning the gap. Germline V lookup: CDR1 SNHLY, CDR2 FYNNEI. CDR3 bases: TGTGCCAGCAGTGGTGGAGCAGGTTCCTACGAGCAGTACTTC. Amino acids: CASSGGAGSYEQYF.

This chain links TRBV6-5 with TRBJ1-4, with D maybe TRBD1 (5 bases). The CDR3 is made up of 15 amino acids. V was cut by 0 bases and J by 3 bases, with 8 bases left in between. Germline V CDR1 and CDR2: MNHEY, SVGAGI. CDR3 bases: TGTGCCAGCAGTTACTCGGGGCGGGCTAATGAAAAACTGTTTTTT. Protein: CASSYSGRANEKLFF.

V is TRBV7-6 and J is TRBJ2-3, with 11 positions matching TRBD2. Germline V gene sequence: CDR1 SGHVS, CDR2 FNYEAQ. V gave up 2 bases and J gave up 1 base; unmatched junction bases: 5. This CDR3 region has 17 residues. CDR3 region: CASSLMSTSGGTDTQYF. The CDR3 DNA reads TGTGCCAGCAGCTTAATGTCGACTAGCGGGGGCACAGATACGCAGTATTTT.

This chain connects TRBV18 to TRBJ2-2; possibly TRBD2 for D (5 bases). Germline V gene sequence: CDR1 KGHSH, CDR2 LQKENI. The CDR3 length is 14 residues. V lost 2 bases to trimming and J lost 4 bases, with 8 bases between them. CDR3 nucleotides: TGTGCCAGCTCACCATCTGGGAGCACCGGGGAGCTGTTTTTT. Residues: CASSPSGSTGELFF.

This chain uses TRBV5-1 with TRBJ2-2; maybe TRBD1 (6 bases). Looked up from germline, CDR1 is SGHRS and CDR2 is YFSETQ. Trimming pared 1 base from V and 3 bases from J, leaving 10 bases between. CDR3 size: 15 residues. The CDR3 sequence is CASSLTGLDTGELFF. The CDR3 DNA sequence: TGCGCCAGCAGCTTGACAGGGCTGGACACCGGGGAGCTGTTTTTT. Full variable domain (remainder filled in from reference TRBV5-1 and TRBJ2-2): KAGVTQTPRYLIKTRGQQVTLSCSPISGHRSVSWYQQTPGQGLQFLFEYFSETQRNKGNFPGRFSGRQFSNSRSEMNVSTLELGDSALYLCASSLTGLDTGELFFGEGSRLTVL.

The chain employs TRBV30 and TRBJ2-5; 8 nucleotides line up with TRBD2. CDR1 and CDR2 from the germline V gene are GTSNPN and SVGIG (reference sequence). The CDR3 spans 14 residues. Trimming at V came to 5 bases and at J to 3 bases, leaving 8 bases not matched to a gene. The CDR3 DNA sequence: TGTGCCTGGTCGCGGGGGGCGATGGAAGAGACCCAGTACTTC. Translated, it gives CAWSRGAMEETQYF.

This rearrangement joins TRBV11-2 to TRBJ1-4; 7 bases are shared with TRBD1. This CDR3 is 15 amino acids long. With 5 bases clipped from V and 1 base from J, the junction kept 4 bases outside the gene matches. CDR1 and CDR2 from the germline V gene are SGHAT and FQNNGV. The CDR3 bases are TGTGCCAGCAGCCCTCCAGGGGGAACTAATGAAAAACTGTTTTTT. As protein: CASSPPGGTNEKLFF.

In DNA form, the CDR3 reads TGTGCCAGCAGCCAAGAAATTCCCCAGGCGGCAGATACGCAGTATTTT. Its translation: CASSQEIPQAADTQYF. This sequence joins TRBV3-1 (or the pseudogene TRBV3-2) and TRBJ2-3; D gene ambiguous. V lost 0 bases and J lost 4, with 14 bases in between. CDR3 length equals 16 residues. Germline CDR1 and CDR2: LGHDT and YNNKEL (reference sequence).

The V and J genes are TRBV2 and TRBJ1-6, with unresolved D. CDR3 length: 12 residues. CDR1 is SNHLY and CDR2 is FYNNEI in the germline V gene. The ends were cut back, 7 bases at V and 5 bases at J, with 6 bases in the middle. The CDR3 sequence: CASIGHNSPLHF. CDR3 in DNA: TGTGCCAGCATTGGTCATAATTCACCCCTCCACTTT. Full variable domain (missing parts from reference TRBV2 and TRBJ1-6): EPEVTQTPSHQVTQMGQEVILRCVPISNHLYFYWYRQILGQKVEFLVSFYNNEISEKSEIFDDQFSVERPDGSNFTLKIRSTKLEDSAMYFCASIGHNSPLHFGNGTRLTVT.

This chain uses TRBV4-1 with TRBJ2-3; TRBD2 matches at 8 bases. V shed 4 bases and J 0 bases; nucleotides not matched to a gene: 6. In germline, CDR1 is MGHRA, CDR2 YSYEKL. The CDR3 sequence is 16 residues long. The chain's CDR3 is CASSRQGGGSTDTQYF. The CDR3 region has the DNA TGCGCCAGCAGCCGGCAGGGCGGGGGGAGCACAGATACGCAGTATTTT.

The chain employs TRBV12-3 or TRBV12-4 and TRBJ1-1; D unresolved. The CDR3 contains 13 residues. Trimming stripped 5 bases from V and 0 bases from J, with 7 bases between. DNA of the CDR3: TGTGCCAGCAGTATCTTTATGAACACTGAAGCTTTCTTT. It encodes CASSIFMNTEAFF.

The chain links TRBV6-5 to TRBJ1-5; a possible D gene is TRBD1 (5 bases). The germline gives CDR1 MNHEY, CDR2 SVGAGI. There are 13 residues in the CDR3. Trimming pared 7 bases from V and 4 bases from J, leaving 11 bases between. Here the CDR3 reads CASTRDGNQPQHF. CDR3 sequence (DNA): TGTGCCAGCACCAGGGACGGAAATCAGCCCCAGCATTTT.

This clone was observed a single time. The V and J genes are TRBV9 and TRBJ2-2; no definite D call. The ends were cut back, 0 bases at V and 7 bases at J, with 7 bases in the middle. There are 13 residues in the CDR3. Looked up from germline, CDR1 is SGDLS and CDR2 is YYNGEE. The CDR3 coding sequence is TGTGCCAGCAGCGTAGCTCTAGTCGGGGAGCTGTTTTTT. Amino acid sequence: CASSVALVGELFF.

In nucleotides, the CDR3 is TGTGCCACCCACGATAGGACAGGCATCACCAATGAGCAGTTCTTC. Protein: CATHDRTGITNEQFF. The chain employs TRBV6-5 and TRBJ2-1; 7 nucleotides match TRBD1. CDR3 length equals 15 residues. V lost 10 bases and J lost 6; bases outside the gene matches: 15. Germline V gene data show CDR1 as MNHEY and CDR2 as SVGAGI.